This TCR beta chain emerged from a study of blood T cell repertoires in COVID-19. Study as a whole: Sources were T cells, B-cell-depleted T cells, or PBMCs; the material itself was cDNA or gDNA.

Seattle patients were enrolled during active infection and followed longitudinally. Sequencing was performed with immunoSEQ multiplex PCR; in TCRdb, only in-frame clones are kept and a portion is missing. This sample has roughly 210,000 clones; around four fifths occur once, and the top ten carry over 9.5%. With V trimmed by 4 bases and J by 4 bases, 6 bases remained unmatched. The CDR3 sequence is 17 residues long. Germline CDR1 reads SGDLS; CDR2 reads YYNGEE. The chain recombines TRBV9 with TRBJ2-1, with 15 bases lining up with TRBD2. The sequenced sample was peripheral blood. This receptor was identified in a woman over 75 with COVID-19, enrolled during active disease. In DNA, the CDR3 is TGTGCCAGCAGCAAAGGGACTAGCGGGGGGTATTACAATGAGCAGTTCTTC. It translates to CASSKGTSGGYYNEQFF. The entire variable domain, with the rest obtained from reference TRBV9 and TRBJ2-1, is as follows: DSGVTQTPKHLITATGQRVTLRCSPRSGDLSVYWYQQSLDQGLQFLIQYYNGEERAKGNILERFSAQQFPDLHSELNLSSLELGDSALYFCASSKGTSGGYYNEQFFGPGTRLTVL.